This T cell receptor beta chain was profiled in a study of T cell changes during pregnancy in multiple sclerosis. Generated by immunoSEQ multiplex PCR, the TCRdb table keeps only in-frame clones and is missing some. There are approximately 34,000 clones in the sample; approximately 94% occur only once, and roughly 0.4% lies in the top ten. The sequence came from a female donor with multiple sclerosis, enrolled in a pregnancy study. Sequenced here: CD4+ T cells from peripheral blood mononuclear cells, sampled in the second trimester of pregnancy.

Here the CDR3 DNA reads TGCGCCAGCAGCTTGGGCTCCCGAGATGGCACCGGGGAGCTGTTTTTT. Translated: CASSLGSRDGTGELFF. The chain uses TRBV5-1 and TRBJ2-2; D gene uncertain. Germline CDR1 reads SGHRS; CDR2 reads YFSETQ. There are 16 residues in the CDR3. V was cut by 0 bases and J by 4 bases, with 13 bases left in between.